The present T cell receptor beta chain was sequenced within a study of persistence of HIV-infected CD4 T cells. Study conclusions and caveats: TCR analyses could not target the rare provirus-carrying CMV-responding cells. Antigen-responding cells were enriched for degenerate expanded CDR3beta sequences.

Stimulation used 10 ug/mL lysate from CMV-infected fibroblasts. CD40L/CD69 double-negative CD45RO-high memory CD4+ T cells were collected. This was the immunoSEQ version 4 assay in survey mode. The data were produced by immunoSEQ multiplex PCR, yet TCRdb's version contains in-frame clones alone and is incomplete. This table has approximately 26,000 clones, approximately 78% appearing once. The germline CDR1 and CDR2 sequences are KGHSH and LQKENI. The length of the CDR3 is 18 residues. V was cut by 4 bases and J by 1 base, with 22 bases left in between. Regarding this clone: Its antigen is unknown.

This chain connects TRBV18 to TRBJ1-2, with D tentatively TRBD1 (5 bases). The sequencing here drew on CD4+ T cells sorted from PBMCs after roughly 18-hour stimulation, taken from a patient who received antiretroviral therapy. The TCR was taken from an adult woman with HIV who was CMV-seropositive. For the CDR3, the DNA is TGTGCCAGCTCACAAAGTGGCTCCGATGGGGGACTTAACTATGGCTACACCTTC. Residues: CASSQSGSDGGLNYGYTF.